This section outlines one T cell receptor beta chain sequence together with its context. The clone's antigen remains unknown. Per-base quality was not reported, and no clone a single base away is much larger than it. This record belongs to a study of cytomegalovirus exposure and HLA in healthy donors (dated by TCRdb to about 2017). For the wider study: According to a later analysis, the 120 or so validation repertoires were produced on the same platform as the approximately 690 repertoires of the first cohort. The study was designed to test whether signatures of past pathogen exposure could be identified by cataloging public T cell receptors. In addition to the first cohort of roughly 700 subjects, a separate validation cohort of 130 or so different subjects was used. To predict cytomegalovirus infection status, the study combined high-throughput TCR immunosequencing, statistical association of individual TCRs with disease status, and machine learning. The study at large found these results: A later analysis lacked HLA typing for the validation cohort, so it scored co-occurrence in that cohort across all 130 or so repertoires. A few of the identified cytomegalovirus-associated TCR beta chains were confirmed in vitro to be specific for cytomegalovirus antigens. In a later analysis, TCRs clustered in the first cohort were found to also tend to co-occur in the approximately 110 validation repertoires, with approximately 95% of cluster scores above 0. Most TCR sequences were observed very rarely across donors, whereas some public TCRs were present in many individuals. The study gave a list of over 150 TCR beta chains associated with cytomegalovirus. The classifier was reported to diagnose cytomegalovirus status with high specificity and sensitivity in both the original and validation cohorts. The authors suggested that the approach could potentially be generalized to other disease states and immunological phenotypes.

The donors belonged to the validation cohort of 120 subjects, which was separate from the approximately 680-subject first cohort. Libraries were built with the immunoSEQ multiplex PCR assay. The study's processing was this. A statistical classification framework was built to diagnose cytomegalovirus status from the catalog of TCR beta chain sequences. TCRdb holds this immuneACCESS table with in-frame rearrangements only. Some clones are missing; in checked studies, unresolved V genes explain under half, and the rest has no known cause. The D gene and trimming were derived from the DNA, and the V and J assignments and clone size from that table. A total of 70,000 to 75,000 clones appear in this sample, 85% to 95% of them only once. The ten largest clones represent about 1.5% of the sample. This clonotype was obtained from a young man in good health and CMV-seropositive. The sample comprised PBMCs.

The nucleotide sequence reads as follows: TGTGCCAGCAGTTTTTCGGCGGTCACGAGCACCGGGGAGCTGTTTTTT. It encodes CASSFSAVTSTGELFF. The chain is assembled from TRBV27 and TRBJ2-2, with no reliable assignment of the D segment. Measured from the cysteine to the phenylalanine, the CDR3 is 16 residues long. The retained sequence is limited to the CDR3, 48 bases, with the frame set at the first base. V is shortened by 3 bases, J by 4 bases, and the region joining them spans 15 bases. Per the germline V gene (reference sequence), MNHEY is the CDR1 and SMNVEV is the CDR2.